This is a list of T cell receptor beta chains from one sample in a study of T cell responses to AZD1222 COVID-19 vaccine. The protocol was immunoSEQ multiplex PCR, while the TCRdb copy is restricted to in-frame clones and leaves out a portion. The repertoire holds 130,000 to 150,000 clones, about 91% seen once, with 1.4% to 1.5% in the top ten. The sequencing used peripheral blood, collected on day 0 of AZD1222 vaccination. These receptors all come from an adult in good health. CDR3s include the opening cysteine and the closing phenylalanine or tryptophan. A D gene is named only where the DNA matches it firmly. Some rows mark clone size as missing; the rest say once, few, many or name a class of expanded clone.

J gene | clone size | D gene | V gene | CDR3 DNA | CDR3 protein
TRBJ2-1 | NA | NA | TRBV7-3 | TGTGCCAGCAGCCTCCTTCCCCCGGGGGACAATGAGCAGTTCTTC | CASSLLPPGDNEQFF
TRBJ2-1 | NA | TRBD2 | TRBV6-2/TRBV6-3 | TGTGCCAGCAGTTACGCGCCCAAAGCGGGAGTGTCGTTTAATGAGCAGTTCTTC | CASSYAPKAGVSFNEQFF
TRBJ1-3 | NA | NA | TRBV25-1 | TGTGCCAGCAGTGAATACGGGGCCCGATTTGGAAACACCATATATTTT | CASSEYGARFGNTIYF
TRBJ2-3 | NA | NA | TRBV19 | TGTGCCAGTACCTCAGCCTTTAGCACAGATACGCAGTATTTT | CASTSAFSTDTQYF
TRBJ1-1 | NA | NA | TRBV5-1 | TGCGCCAGCAGCTTGCAGGGGCTTACTGAAGCTTTCTTT | CASSLQGLTEAFF
TRBJ1-5 | once | NA | TRBV27 | TGTGCCAGCAGTTTCTTCGGGGCGCGTAACAATCAGCCCCAGCATTTT | CASSFFGARNNQPQHF
TRBJ2-6 | NA | NA | TRBV18 | TGTGCCAGCTCACCGGATGGGGCCAACGTCCTGACTTTC | CASSPDGANVLTF
TRBJ1-1 | NA | TRBD1 | TRBV5-1 | TGCGCCAGCAGCTCGACAGGGGGGAACACTGAAGCTTTCTTT | CASSSTGGNTEAFF
TRBJ1-1 | NA | TRBD1 | TRBV7-9 | TGTGCCAGCAGCTTTAAGGGGGCGACTGAAGCTTTCTTT | CASSFKGATEAFF
TRBJ1-5 | NA | NA | TRBV3-1/TRBV3-2 | TGTGCCAGCAGCCAAGTGTTCTCTGGGTATCATCAGCCCCAGCATTTT | CASSQVFSGYHQPQHF
TRBJ2-6 | NA | NA | TRBV11-3 | TGTGCCAGCAGCCCCAGGGCATCCGGGGAGACAGGGGCCAACGTCCTGACTTTC | CASSPRASGETGANVLTF
TRBJ2-5 | NA | TRBD1 | TRBV9 | TGTGCCAGCAGCCCCCGGATCCGACAGGGGGGGCAAGAGACCCAGTACTTC | CASSPRIRQGGQETQYF
TRBJ2-7 | NA | NA | TRBV6-5 | TGTGCCAGCAGTTACTCCCTGGACGGGGCCGAGCAGTACTTC | CASSYSLDGAEQYF
TRBJ2-2 | NA | NA | TRBV7-2 | TGTGCCAGCAGTTACAGTAGCGCCCCCTCCGGGGAGCTGTTTTTT | CASSYSSAPSGELFF
TRBJ2-1 | NA | TRBD2 | TRBV6-1 | TGTGCCAGCAGTGGGACCGGGACTAGGGATTGGAATGAGCAGTTCTTC | CASSGTGTRDWNEQFF
TRBJ2-7 | NA | NA | TRBV12-3/TRBV12-4 | TGTGCCAGCAGCGTAGGGCCAGCCAACGAGCAGTACTTC | CASSVGPANEQYF
TRBJ2-2 | NA | NA | TRBV4-2 | TGTGCCAGCAGCCAAGGGCCAACGAACACCGGGGAGCTGTTTTTT | CASSQGPTNTGELFF
TRBJ1-2 | NA | NA | TRBV3-1/TRBV3-2 | TGTGCCAGCAGCCAACACCCCAGCTATGGCTACACCTTC | CASSQHPSYGYTF
TRBJ2-2 | NA | TRBD2 | TRBV10-1 | TGCGCCAGCAGACCTAATGCGGCTAGCGGGAGTTATACCGGGGAGCTGTTTTTT | CASRPNAASGSYTGELFF
TRBJ2-1 | NA | TRBD2 | TRBV19 | TGTGCCAGTAGCCGAAGACTAGCGGGAGGCAATGAGCAGTTCTTC | CASSRRLAGGNEQFF
TRBJ2-3 | NA | TRBD1 | TRBV29-1 | TGCAGCGTTGACGACAGGGGGCTCGACACAGATACGCAGTATTTT | CSVDDRGLDTDTQYF
TRBJ2-7 | once | NA | TRBV9 | TGTGCCAGCAGCGTAGGGGGGGACTGGGCATCCGAGCAGTACTTC | CASSVGGDWASEQYF
TRBJ2-7 | few | TRBD1 | TRBV7-8 | TGTGCCAGCAGCTTAGGGACAGGGGGCGGCCACTCCTACGAGCAGTACTTC | CASSLGTGGGHSYEQYF
TRBJ1-4 | NA | NA | TRBV27 | TGTGCCAATTCCCCCACAGGGTCTGGGGAAAAACTGTTTTTT | CANSPTGSGEKLFF